The 25 T cell receptor beta chains listed next were all sequenced from one sample in a study of blood T cell repertoires in COVID-19. Method: immunoSEQ multiplex PCR; TCRdb's copy keeps in-frame clones and lacks some. The repertoire holds some 200,000 clones, around 84% seen once, with approximately 1.5% in the top ten. The specimen was peripheral blood. The receptors derive from a woman aged 40 to 49 who had recovered from COVID-19.

This clone turned up a few times. The chain employs TRBV19 and TRBJ2-1; 11 nucleotides align to TRBD2. The trim removed 5 bases at V and 2 bases at J, leaving 2 bases unmatched. This CDR3 has 15 amino acids. Germline CDR1 and CDR2: LNHDA and SQIVND (reference sequence). CDR3 in amino acids: CASSQLAGAYNEQFF. The CDR3 DNA is TGTGCCAGTAGTCAACTAGCGGGGGCCTACAATGAGCAGTTCTTC.

This chain joins TRBV27 and TRBJ2-3; 12 bases map to TRBD2. CDR3 length equals 17 residues. Trimming removed 5 bases from V and 10 bases from J; junction bases left unmatched: 16. The germline V gene encodes CDR1 MNHEY and CDR2 SMNVEV (reference sequence). CDR3 DNA: TGTGCCAGCAGTCCAAAGGGGCTAGCGGGGGGGCTAAACCCGCAGTATTTT. It specifies CASSPKGLAGGLNPQYF.

The chain employs TRBV5-6 and TRBJ2-7, with 12 bases that match TRBD1. Germline V CDR1 and CDR2: SGHDT, YYEEEE. The V and J ends lost 4 bases and 1 base, in that order; junction bases with no gene match: 15. The CDR3 extends over 19 amino acids. CDR3 sequence reads: CASSPGTGGAYTLSYEQYF. The CDR3 nucleotides are TGTGCCAGCAGCCCCGGGACAGGGGGCGCCTATACTCTGTCCTACGAGCAGTACTTC.

This chain links TRBV7-2 with TRBJ2-3, with TRBD2 identical over 10 bases. Per the germline V gene, CDR1 is SGHTA and CDR2 is FQGNSA. V shed 4 bases, J shed 6 bases, and the junction held 7 bases outside the gene matches. The CDR3 extends over 15 amino acids. The CDR3 DNA reads TGTGCCAGCAGCTCACTAGCGGGATTATCCGATACGCAGTATTTT. This gives the protein CASSSLAGLSDTQYF. The variable domain in full, with the rest retrieved from reference TRBV7-2 and TRBJ2-3, is GAGVSQSPSNKVTEKGKDVELRCDPISGHTALYWYRQSLGQGLEFLIYFQGNSAPDKSGLPSDRFSAERTGGSVSTLTIQRTQQEDSAVYLCASSSLAGLSDTQYFGPGTRLTVL.

The rearrangement uses TRBV9 and TRBJ1-1; 7 positions agree with TRBD1. The junction had 3 bases not matched to a gene; V was cut back by 0 bases and J by 1 base. CDR1 SGDLS and CDR2 YYNGEE come from the germline V gene. CDR3 size: 15 residues. The CDR3 nucleotides are TGTGCCAGCAGCGTAGACACAGGGGCGAACACTGAAGCTTTCTTT. Translation: CASSVDTGANTEAFF.

The chain is built from TRBV18 and TRBJ1-2; weak D call: TRBD1 (5 bases). Germline-derived CDR1 and CDR2 are KGHSH and LQKENI. The V gene lost 1 base and the J gene lost 6 bases, with 18 bases spanning the gap. The CDR3 runs to 16 residues. The CDR3 sequence: CASSPLITVGQDGYTF. The CDR3 coding sequence is TGTGCCAGCTCACCACTTATTACCGTGGGGCAGGATGGCTACACCTTC.

Of note for this clone: The identical CDR3 is also encoded by other nucleotide sequences in the sample. This sequence joins TRBV9 and TRBJ2-5, with TRBD2 identical over 11 bases. Germline V gene lookup returns CDR1 SGDLS and CDR2 YYNGEE. The J segment lost 4 bases and the V segment lost 2 bases, leaving 4 bases of the junction unmatched. The CDR3 runs 15 residues. CDR3 DNA sequence: TGTGCCAGCAGCGTTGGCACTAGCGGGGGAGAGACCCAGTACTTC. It translates to CASSVGTSGGETQYF.

This sequence joins TRBV16 and TRBJ2-7; maybe TRBD1 (5 bases). This CDR3 contains 15 residues. Germline V lookup: CDR1 KGHSY, CDR2 FQNENV. The germline V and J ends were trimmed by 4 bases and 2 bases, with 15 bases remaining between them. The CDR3 reads CASSRSSGHPYEQYF. The CDR3 bases are TGTGCCAGCAGCCGATCTTCAGGACACCCCTACGAGCAGTACTTC.

V gene TRBV2 combines with J gene TRBJ1-1; D remains ambiguous. The CDR3 totals 13 residues. Looked up from germline, CDR1 is SNHLY and CDR2 is FYNNEI. Deletions cut 4 bases from V and 3 bases from J, with 9 bases between. The CDR3 reads CASSAVPYTEAFF. DNA for the CDR3: TGTGCCAGCAGTGCAGTTCCTTACACTGAAGCTTTCTTT.

The chain is built from TRBV18 and TRBJ2-5; D may be TRBD1 (5 bases). Germline V gene data show CDR1 as KGHSH and CDR2 as LQKENI. V lost 3 bases and J 4 bases, leaving 9 bases between the germline ends. The CDR3 loop spans 13 amino acids. CDR3: CASSPQGVETQYF. Here the CDR3 DNA reads TGTGCCAGCTCACCCCAGGGTGTAGAGACCCAGTACTTC.

This sequence joins TRBV7-8 and TRBJ2-3; weak D call: TRBD2 (5 bases). CDR1 and CDR2 from the germline V gene are SGHVS and FQNEAQ. The CDR3 is made up of 16 amino acids. V dropped 5 bases and J dropped 2 bases, with 17 bases sitting between them. DNA for the CDR3: TGTGCCAGCAGCCCGACCGGGGTGGGCATCACAGATACGCAGTATTTT. Translation gives CASSPTGVGITDTQYF.

The chain is built from TRBV4-3 and TRBJ2-5; possible D gene TRBD2, 6 bases. CDR3 length: 14 amino acids. Germline CDR1 LGHNA, CDR2 YSLEER. Trimming stripped 1 base from V and 4 bases from J, with 10 bases between. As DNA, the CDR3 is TGCGCCAGCAGCCAAGGGGGGAGGTCAGAGACCCAGTACTTC. It specifies CASSQGGRSETQYF.

The chain links TRBV11-3 to TRBJ1-5, with D perhaps matching TRBD1 (5 bases). V lost 2 bases to trimming and J lost 5 bases, with 7 bases between them. The CDR3 is 13 residues long. CDR1 SGHNT and CDR2 YENEEA come from the germline V gene. The chain's CDR3 is CASSLSGDQPQHF. For the CDR3, the DNA is TGTGCCAGCAGCTTATCGGGGGATCAGCCCCAGCATTTT.

This clone was counted a few times. V gene TRBV5-1 combines with J gene TRBJ1-1; D remains unclear. Trimming pared 0 bases from V and 0 bases from J, leaving 12 bases between. The CDR3 extends over 16 amino acids. Per germline, CDR1 SGHRS and CDR2 YFSETQ. CDR3 bases: TGCGCCAGCAGCTTGGCGACCGGGAATATGAACACTGAAGCTTTCTTT. It encodes CASSLATGNMNTEAFF.

The chain links TRBV4-3 to TRBJ2-6; D gene ambiguous. Germline CDR1 is LGHNA and CDR2 is YSLEER. V was shortened by 0 bases and J by 1 base, with 7 bases between the two germline ends. The CDR3 runs to 16 residues. CDR3 sequence (DNA): TGCGCCAGCAGCCAAGAAATCGGTTCTGGGGCCAACGTCCTGACTTTC. Protein sequence: CASSQEIGSGANVLTF.

The V and J genes are TRBV7-8 and TRBJ2-7; D is ambiguous. Trimming took off 1 base at V and 2 bases at J, with 9 bases between the two ends. Germline V CDR1 and CDR2: SGHVS, FQNEAQ. The CDR3 is made up of 14 amino acids. The CDR3 reads CASSLGGSTYEQYF. DNA for the CDR3: TGTGCCAGCAGCTTAGGAGGTTCCACCTACGAGCAGTACTTC. The complete variable domain, with remaining parts taken from reference TRBV7-8 and TRBJ2-7, reads GAGVSQSPRYKVAKRGQDVALRCDPISGHVSLFWYQQALGQGPEFLTYFQNEAQLDKSGLPSDRFFAERPEGSVSTLKIQRTQQEDSAVYLCASSLGGSTYEQYFGPGTRLTVT.

The rearrangement links TRBV30 to TRBJ2-7, with D possibly matching TRBD1 (6 bases). Germline loops: CDR1 GTSNPN, CDR2 SVGIG (reference sequence). Between the trimmed V and J ends, which lost 1 base and 1 base, there was a span of 20 bases. The CDR3 extends over 17 amino acids. CDR3 protein: CAWSGPHPGQQSYEQYF. The CDR3 DNA reads as TGTGCCTGGAGTGGACCTCATCCCGGACAGCAGTCCTACGAGCAGTACTTC.

The V call is TRBV18, the J call TRBJ1-2; 8 bases match TRBD1. This CDR3 spans 14 amino acids. Germline assignment: CDR1 KGHSH and CDR2 LQKENI. The J segment lost 6 bases and the V segment lost 4 bases, leaving 7 bases of the junction unmatched. CDR3 sequence reads: CASSLDREGDGYTF. The CDR3 nucleotides are TGTGCCAGCTCACTGGACAGGGAGGGCGATGGCTACACCTTC.

The V and J genes are TRBV3-1 (or the pseudogene TRBV3-2) and TRBJ2-5, with 8 bases that match TRBD2. Germline loops: CDR1 LGHDT, CDR2 YNNKEL (reference sequence). After removal of 2 bases from V and 4 bases from J, the junction contained 6 bases not matched to a gene. The CDR3 has 15 amino acids. As DNA, the CDR3 is TGTGCCAGCAGCCAATTCGGGGGGGGTGGAGAGACCCAGTACTTC. Protein product: CASSQFGGGGETQYF.

The chain has TRBV25-1 and TRBJ1-3, with TRBD1 as a possible D gene (5 bases). V lost 2 bases and J lost 1, with 6 bases in between. From germline, CDR1 is MGHDK and CDR2 SYGVNS. The CDR3 consists of 14 residues. The CDR3 loop is CASSEGGSGNTIYF. The CDR3 DNA follows: TGTGCCAGCAGTGAAGGGGGGTCTGGAAACACCATATATTTT.

This chain links TRBV24-1 with TRBJ1-3; no clear D. Germline V gives CDR1 KGHDR, CDR2 SFDVKD. Trimming took off 5 bases at V and 8 bases at J, with 24 bases between the two ends. This CDR3 has 17 residues. CDR3 nucleotides: TGTGCCACCAGTGGTCCAGGTTTGGGTCGTTTAGTGTACACCATATATTTT. It specifies CATSGPGLGRLVYTIYF.

The V and J genes are TRBV19 and TRBJ2-1, with D possibly being TRBD2 (5 bases). CDR1 and CDR2 from the germline V gene are LNHDA and SQIVND (reference sequence). The V and J ends lost 7 bases and 3 bases respectively, with 10 bases between them. The CDR3 is 13 amino acids. CDR3 sequence reads: CASTTGYYNEQFF. The CDR3 DNA is TGTGCCAGTACCACGGGATACTACAATGAGCAGTTCTTC.

The J gene is TRBJ1-1, the V gene TRBV6-5; D possibly corresponds to TRBD1 (5 bases). Trimming removed 6 bases from V and 1 base from J, with 12 bases in between. Germline loops: CDR1 MNHEY, CDR2 SVGAGI. The CDR3 has 14 amino acids. CDR3 sequence (DNA): TGTGCCAGCAGCCCCCCACAGGCGAACACTGAAGCTTTCTTT. Its protein is CASSPPQANTEAFF.

The J gene is TRBJ2-3, the V gene TRBV7-2, with TRBD2 matching 7 bases. Germline assignment: CDR1 SGHTA and CDR2 FQGNSA. The CDR3 has 13 amino acids. Germline trimming cut 7 bases from V and 5 bases from J; bases unmatched to any gene: 6. CDR3 sequence (DNA): TGTGCCAGCAAGGAGGTAGCGGGAGATACGCAGTATTTT. This translates into CASKEVAGDTQYF.

This chain uses TRBV29-1 with TRBJ2-5, with D possibly being TRBD1 (5 bases). CDR1 is SQVTM, CDR2 ANQGSEA, per germline. V was trimmed by 6 bases and J by 3 bases, leaving 14 bases between them. This CDR3 comprises 13 residues. CDR3: CSVWRGREETQYF. The CDR3, as DNA: TGCAGCGTATGGCGCGGCAGGGAAGAGACCCAGTACTTC.